The sequence of this T cell receptor (beta chain) was determined in a study of human T cells and chemical hapten exposure. Study context: It was small differences in pooled library volume that mainly caused per-sample TCR yields to vary. Regarding the study as a whole: DPC sensitization did not alter TCRs above 1 in 1000 frequency.

Individual cDNA molecules received unique molecular identifiers in the library. Per the original data handling: TCR counts had a median of about 99,000 per sample and spanned about 23,224 to 690,600. A single record per CDR3 protein comes from TCRdb applying MiXCR to the RACE reads. Clone size and V and J calls follow TCRdb, not the original study. The sample shows around 130,000 distinct CDR3 sequences, approximately 10% of them seen only once. This clonotype appeared a few times. Its antigen is currently unknown. The length of the CDR3 is 17 residues. Germline-derived CDR1 and CDR2 are SGHDN and FVKESK. V trimming: 4 bases; J trimming: 4 bases; junction bases outside the gene matches: 7. Noted time point: healthy volunteer bleed at 2 weeks. Before extraction, the whole blood was not fractionated, and total RNA was taken from it.

The chain is built from TRBV14 and TRBJ2-1; 13 bases line up with TRBD2. The material sequenced was whole blood. This TCR came from a male donor in good health. Some clones in this sample may be carry-over from other donors' samples. This CDR3 reads CASSPGTSGAPYNEQFF. The CDR3 nucleotides read TGTGCCAGCAGCCCAGGGACTAGCGGGGCGCCGTACAATGAGCAGTTCTTC.